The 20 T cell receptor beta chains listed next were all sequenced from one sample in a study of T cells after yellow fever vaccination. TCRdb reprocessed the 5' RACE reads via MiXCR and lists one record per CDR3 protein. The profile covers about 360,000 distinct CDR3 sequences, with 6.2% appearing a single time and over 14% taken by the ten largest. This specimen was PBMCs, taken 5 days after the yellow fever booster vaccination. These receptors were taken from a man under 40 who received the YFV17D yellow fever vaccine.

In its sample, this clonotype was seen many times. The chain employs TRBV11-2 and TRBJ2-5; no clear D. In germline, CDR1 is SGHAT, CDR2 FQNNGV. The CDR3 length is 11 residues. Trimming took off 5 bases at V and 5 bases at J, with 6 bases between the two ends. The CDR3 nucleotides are TGTGCCAGCAGCCAGACCGAGACCCAGTACTTC. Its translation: CASSQTETQYF.

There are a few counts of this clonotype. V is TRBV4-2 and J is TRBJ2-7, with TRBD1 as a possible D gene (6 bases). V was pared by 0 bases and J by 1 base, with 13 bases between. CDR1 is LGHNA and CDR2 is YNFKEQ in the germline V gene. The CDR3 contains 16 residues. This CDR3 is CASSQEGHGHSYEQYF. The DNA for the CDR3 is TGTGCCAGCAGCCAAGAGGGACACGGTCATTCCTACGAGCAGTACTTC.

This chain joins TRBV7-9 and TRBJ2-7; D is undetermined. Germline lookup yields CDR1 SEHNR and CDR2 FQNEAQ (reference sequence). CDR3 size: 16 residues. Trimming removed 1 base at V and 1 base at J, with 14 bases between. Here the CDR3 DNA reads TGTGCCAGCAGCTTAGTAGGGCAGTACCTTTCCTACGAGCAGTACTTC. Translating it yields CASSLVGQYLSYEQYF.

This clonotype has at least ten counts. CDR3 nucleotides: TGTGCCAGCAGTTTACGACCGCGGAGCACTGAAGCTTTCTTT. Amino acids: CASSLRPRSTEAFF. The J gene is TRBJ1-1, the V gene TRBV27; D uncertain. The germline V gene encodes CDR1 MNHEY and CDR2 SMNVEV (reference sequence). V was pared by 2 bases and J by 4 bases, with 11 bases between. This CDR3 contains 14 residues.

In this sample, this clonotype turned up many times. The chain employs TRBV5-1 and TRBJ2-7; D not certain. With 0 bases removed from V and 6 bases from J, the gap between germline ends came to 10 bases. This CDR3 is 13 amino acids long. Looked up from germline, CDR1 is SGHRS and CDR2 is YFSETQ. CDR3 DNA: TGCGCCAGCAGCTTGGCCGGGCGCTCCGAGCAGTACTTC. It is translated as CASSLAGRSEQYF.

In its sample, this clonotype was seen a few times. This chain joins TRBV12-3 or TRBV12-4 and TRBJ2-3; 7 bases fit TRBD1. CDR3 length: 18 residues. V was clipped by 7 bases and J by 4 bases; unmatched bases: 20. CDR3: CASNEKQGSNPRPDTQYF. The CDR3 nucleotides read TGTGCCAGCAATGAAAAACAGGGGTCAAACCCCCGCCCAGATACGCAGTATTTT.

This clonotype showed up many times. Here the CDR3 reads CASSQDIGQPNTEAFF. The CDR3 DNA sequence: TGCGCCAGCAGCCAAGATATTGGACAGCCGAACACTGAAGCTTTCTTT. V gene TRBV4-3 combines with J gene TRBJ1-1, with a possible D match to TRBD1 (6 bases). V was cut by 0 bases and J by 1 base, with 12 bases left in between. This CDR3 comprises 16 residues. The germline V gene has CDR1 LGHNA and CDR2 YSLEER.

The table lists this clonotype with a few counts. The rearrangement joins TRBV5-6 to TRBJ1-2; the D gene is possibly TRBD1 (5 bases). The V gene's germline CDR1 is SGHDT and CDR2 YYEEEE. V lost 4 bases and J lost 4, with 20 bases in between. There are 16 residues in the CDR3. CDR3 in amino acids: CASSPESGLGSYGYTF. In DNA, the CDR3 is TGTGCCAGCAGCCCCGAGTCGGGGCTCGGTAGCTATGGCTACACCTTC.

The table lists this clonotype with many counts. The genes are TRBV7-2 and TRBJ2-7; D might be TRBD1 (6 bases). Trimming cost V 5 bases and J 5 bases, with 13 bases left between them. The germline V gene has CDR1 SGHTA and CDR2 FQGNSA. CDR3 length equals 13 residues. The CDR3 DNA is TGTGCCAGCAGCGCCCTACAGGGCAACGAGCAGTACTTC. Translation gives CASSALQGNEQYF.

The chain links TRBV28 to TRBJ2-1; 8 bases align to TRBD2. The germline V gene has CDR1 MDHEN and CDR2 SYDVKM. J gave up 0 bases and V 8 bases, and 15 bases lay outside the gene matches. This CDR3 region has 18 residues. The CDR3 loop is CASVSLIAGKSSYNEQFF. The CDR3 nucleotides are TGTGCCAGCGTTTCCCTCATAGCGGGAAAGAGCTCCTACAATGAGCAGTTCTTC.

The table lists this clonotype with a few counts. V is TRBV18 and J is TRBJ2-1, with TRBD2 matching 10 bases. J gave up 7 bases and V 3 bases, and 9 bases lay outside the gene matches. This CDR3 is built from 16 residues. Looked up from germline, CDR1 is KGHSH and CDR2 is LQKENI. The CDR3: CASSPPSGRASNEQFF. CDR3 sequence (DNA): TGTGCCAGCTCACCCCCGAGCGGGAGGGCCTCAAATGAGCAGTTCTTC.

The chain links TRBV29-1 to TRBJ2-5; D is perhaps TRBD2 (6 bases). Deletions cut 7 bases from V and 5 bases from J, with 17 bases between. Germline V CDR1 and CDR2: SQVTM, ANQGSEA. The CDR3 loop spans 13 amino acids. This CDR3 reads CSAANTGGETQYF. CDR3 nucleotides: TGCAGCGCCGCAAACACCGGGGGTGAGACCCAGTACTTC.

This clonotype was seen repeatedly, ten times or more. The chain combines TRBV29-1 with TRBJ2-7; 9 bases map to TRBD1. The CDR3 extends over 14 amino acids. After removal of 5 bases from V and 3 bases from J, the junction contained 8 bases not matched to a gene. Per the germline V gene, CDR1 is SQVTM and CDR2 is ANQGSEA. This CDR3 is CSVTGGSIIYEQYF. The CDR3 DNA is TGCAGCGTTACAGGGGGCAGTATAATCTACGAGCAGTACTTC.

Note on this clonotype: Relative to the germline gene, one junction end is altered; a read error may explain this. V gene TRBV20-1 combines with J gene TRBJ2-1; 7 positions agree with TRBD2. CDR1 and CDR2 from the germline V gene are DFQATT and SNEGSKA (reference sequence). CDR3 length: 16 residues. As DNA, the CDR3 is TGCTGTGCTAGAGATCGACTAGCTCCTGCCTACAATGAGCAGTTCTTC. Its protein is CCARDRLAPAYNEQFF.

DNA of the CDR3: TGCAGTGCTAGAAGACTAGCGGGAGCCCTCTCCTACGAGCAGTACTTC. Amino acids: CSARRLAGALSYEQYF. This chain uses TRBV20-1 with TRBJ2-7; 12 nucleotides line up with TRBD2. The J segment lost 0 bases and the V segment lost 2 bases, leaving 5 bases of the junction unmatched. The CDR3 is 16 amino acids. CDR1 is DFQATT and CDR2 is SNEGSKA in the germline V gene (reference sequence).

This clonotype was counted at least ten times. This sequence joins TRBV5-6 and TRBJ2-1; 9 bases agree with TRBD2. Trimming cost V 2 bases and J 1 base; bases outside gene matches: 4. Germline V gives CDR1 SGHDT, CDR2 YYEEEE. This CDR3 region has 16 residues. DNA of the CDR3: TGTGCCAGCAGCTTAATAGCGGGAGAGTCCTACAATGAGCAGTTCTTC. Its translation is CASSLIAGESYNEQFF. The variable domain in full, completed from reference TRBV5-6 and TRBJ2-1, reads DAGVTQSPTHLIKTRGQQVTLRCSPKSGHDTVSWYQQALGQGPQFIFQYYEEEERQRGNFPDRFSGHQFPNYSSELNVNALLLGDSALYLCASSLIAGESYNEQFFGPGTRLTVL.

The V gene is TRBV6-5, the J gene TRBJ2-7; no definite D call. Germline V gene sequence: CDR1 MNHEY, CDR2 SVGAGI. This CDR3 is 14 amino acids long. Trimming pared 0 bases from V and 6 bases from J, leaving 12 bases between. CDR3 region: CASSYSSSRPEQYF. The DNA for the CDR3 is TGTGCCAGCAGTTACTCATCCTCCCGGCCCGAGCAGTACTTC.

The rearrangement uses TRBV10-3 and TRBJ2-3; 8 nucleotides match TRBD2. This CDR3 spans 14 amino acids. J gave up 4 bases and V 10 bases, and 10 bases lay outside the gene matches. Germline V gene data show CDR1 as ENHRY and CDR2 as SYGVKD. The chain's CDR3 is CATTGGRDADTQYF. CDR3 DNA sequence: TGTGCCACAACGGGGGGGAGAGACGCAGATACGCAGTATTTT.

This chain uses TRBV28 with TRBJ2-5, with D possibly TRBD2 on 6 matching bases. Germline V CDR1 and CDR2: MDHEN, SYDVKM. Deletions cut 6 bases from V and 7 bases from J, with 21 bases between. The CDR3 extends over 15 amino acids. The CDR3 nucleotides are TGTGCCAGCAGACACCAGGTCCCGCTGGAGGGGACCCAGTACTTC. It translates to CASRHQVPLEGTQYF.

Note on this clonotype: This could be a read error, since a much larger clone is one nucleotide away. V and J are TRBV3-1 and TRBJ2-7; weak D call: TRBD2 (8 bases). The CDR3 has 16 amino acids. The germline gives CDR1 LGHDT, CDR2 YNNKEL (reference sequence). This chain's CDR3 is CVSSQAGAGGSYEQYF. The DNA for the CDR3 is TGTGTCAGCAGCCAAGCGGGGGCAGGGGGTTCCTACGAGCAGTACTTC.